The clone carrying this T cell receptor (beta chain) was counted at least ten times. Its antigen is not known. The data stem from a study of metastatic and nonmetastatic thyroid tumors. Study summary: Thyroid patients, malignant and benign, had repertoires compared across blood and tumor or nodule tissue.

TCRdb redid the clone calls on the PCR reads using MiXCR. This sample has about 92,000 clones, with 14% to 15% found just once. Overall study findings and caveats: Malignant thyroid tumors reportedly had TCR beta diversity that was significantly higher than in benign nodules, in blood and tumor.

Deletions cut 8 bases from V and 0 bases from J, with 2 bases between. Germline CDR1 SNHLY, CDR2 FYNNEI. The CDR3 has 10 amino acids. No treatment of any kind had been given to any patient before thyroid surgery. The chain employs TRBV2 and TRBJ2-7; the D is unclear. Material: blood. This sequence was found in a female donor with papillary thyroid cancer or a benign thyroid nodule (not recorded which). Some clones in this sample may be carry-over from other donors' samples. This CDR3 reads CASASYEQYF. The DNA for the CDR3 is TGTGCCAGCGCCTCCTACGAGCAGTACTTC.